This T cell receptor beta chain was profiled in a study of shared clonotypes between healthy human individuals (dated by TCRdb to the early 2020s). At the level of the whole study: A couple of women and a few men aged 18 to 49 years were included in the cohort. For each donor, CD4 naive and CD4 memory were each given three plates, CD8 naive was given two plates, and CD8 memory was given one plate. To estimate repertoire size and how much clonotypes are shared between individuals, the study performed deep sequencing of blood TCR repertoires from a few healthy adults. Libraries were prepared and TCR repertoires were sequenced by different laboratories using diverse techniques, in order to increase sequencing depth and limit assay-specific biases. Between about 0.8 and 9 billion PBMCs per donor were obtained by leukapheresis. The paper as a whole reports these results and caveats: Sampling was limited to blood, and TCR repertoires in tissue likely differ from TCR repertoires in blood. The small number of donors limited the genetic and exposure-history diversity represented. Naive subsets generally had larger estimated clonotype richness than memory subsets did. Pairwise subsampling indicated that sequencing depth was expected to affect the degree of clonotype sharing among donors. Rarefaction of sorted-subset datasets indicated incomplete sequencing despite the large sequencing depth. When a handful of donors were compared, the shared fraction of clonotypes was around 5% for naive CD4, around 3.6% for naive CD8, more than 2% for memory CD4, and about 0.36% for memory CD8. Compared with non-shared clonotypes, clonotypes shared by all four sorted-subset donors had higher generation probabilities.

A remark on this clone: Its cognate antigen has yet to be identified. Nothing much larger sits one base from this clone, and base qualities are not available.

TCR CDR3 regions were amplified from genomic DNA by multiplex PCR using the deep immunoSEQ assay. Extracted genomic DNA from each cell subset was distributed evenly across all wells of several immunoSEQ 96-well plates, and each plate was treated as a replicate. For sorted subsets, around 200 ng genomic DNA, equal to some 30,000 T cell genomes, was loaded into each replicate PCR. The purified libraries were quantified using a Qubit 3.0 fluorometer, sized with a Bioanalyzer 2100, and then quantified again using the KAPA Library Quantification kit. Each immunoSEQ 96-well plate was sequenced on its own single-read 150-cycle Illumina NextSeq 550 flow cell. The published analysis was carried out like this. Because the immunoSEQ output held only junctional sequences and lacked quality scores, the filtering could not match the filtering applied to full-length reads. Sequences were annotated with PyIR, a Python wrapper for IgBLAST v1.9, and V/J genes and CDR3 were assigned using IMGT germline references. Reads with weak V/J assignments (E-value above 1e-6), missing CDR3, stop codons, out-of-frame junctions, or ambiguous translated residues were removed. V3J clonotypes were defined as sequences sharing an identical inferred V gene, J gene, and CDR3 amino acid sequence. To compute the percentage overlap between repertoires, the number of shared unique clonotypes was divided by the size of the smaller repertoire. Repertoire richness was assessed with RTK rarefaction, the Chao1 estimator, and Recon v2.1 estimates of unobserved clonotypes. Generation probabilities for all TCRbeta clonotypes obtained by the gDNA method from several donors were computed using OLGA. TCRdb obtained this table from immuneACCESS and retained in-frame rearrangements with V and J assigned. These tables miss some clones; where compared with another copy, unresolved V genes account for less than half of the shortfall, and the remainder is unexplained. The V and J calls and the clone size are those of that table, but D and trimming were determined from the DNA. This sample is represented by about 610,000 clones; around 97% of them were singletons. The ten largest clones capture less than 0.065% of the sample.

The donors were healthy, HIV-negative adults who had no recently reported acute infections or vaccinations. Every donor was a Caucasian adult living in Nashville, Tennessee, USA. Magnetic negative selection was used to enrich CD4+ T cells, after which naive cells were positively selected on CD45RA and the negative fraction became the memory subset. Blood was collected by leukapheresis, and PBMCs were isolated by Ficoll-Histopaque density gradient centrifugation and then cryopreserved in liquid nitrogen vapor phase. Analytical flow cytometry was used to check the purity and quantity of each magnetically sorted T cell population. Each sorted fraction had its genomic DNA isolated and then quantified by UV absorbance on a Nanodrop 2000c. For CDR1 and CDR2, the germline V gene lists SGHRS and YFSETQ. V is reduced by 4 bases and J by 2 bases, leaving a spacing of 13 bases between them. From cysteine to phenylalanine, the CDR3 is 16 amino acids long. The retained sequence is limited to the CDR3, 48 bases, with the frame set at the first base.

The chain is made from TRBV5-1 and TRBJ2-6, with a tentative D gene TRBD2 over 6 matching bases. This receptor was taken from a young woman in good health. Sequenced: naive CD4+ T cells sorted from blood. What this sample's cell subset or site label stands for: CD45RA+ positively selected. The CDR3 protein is CASSGVAATGANVLTF. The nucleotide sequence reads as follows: TGCGCCAGCAGCGGGGTAGCGGCGACTGGGGCCAACGTCCTGACTTTC.